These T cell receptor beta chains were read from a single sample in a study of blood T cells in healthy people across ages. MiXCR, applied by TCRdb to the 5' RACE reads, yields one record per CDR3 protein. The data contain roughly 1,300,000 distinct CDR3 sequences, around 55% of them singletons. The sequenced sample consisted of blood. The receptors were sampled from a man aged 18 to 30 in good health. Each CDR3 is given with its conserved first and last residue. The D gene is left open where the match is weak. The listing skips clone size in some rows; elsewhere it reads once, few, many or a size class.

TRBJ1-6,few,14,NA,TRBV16,TGTGCCAGCAGCCCCCGGGGTTCTAATTCACCCCTCCACTTT,CASSPRGSNSPLHF
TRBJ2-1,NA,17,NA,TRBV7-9,TGTGCCAGCAGCCCGGAGGTCATTATTAGCTCCTACAATGGGCAGTTCTTC,CASSPEVIISSYNGQFF
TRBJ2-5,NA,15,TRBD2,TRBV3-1,TGTGCCAGCAGCCAGGATAGCGGGAGCGTAGAGACCCAGTACTTC,CASSQDSGSVETQYF
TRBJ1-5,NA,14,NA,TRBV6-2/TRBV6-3,TGTGCCAGCAGTTACGTAGGGAGCAATCAGCCCCAGCATTTT,CASSYVGSNQPQHF
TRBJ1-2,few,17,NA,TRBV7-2,TGTGCCAGCAGCTACCAGGGTAGGACTCCCTCAGGCTATGGCTACACCTTC,CASSYQGRTPSGYGYTF
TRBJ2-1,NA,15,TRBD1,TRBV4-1,TGCGCCAGCAGCCTAGGACAGGGTTTGGGCAATGAGCAGTTCTTC,CASSLGQGLGNEQFF
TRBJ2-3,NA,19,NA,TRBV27,TGTGCCAGCAGTCCACTCCCCTCGGGAGCGGCTGGGGGCACAGATACGCAGTATTTT,CASSPLPSGAAGGTDTQYF
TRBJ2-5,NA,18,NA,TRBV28,TGTGCCAGCAGTTTATCCCCCTCCGGGACGGCGGACCAAGAGACCCAGTACTTC,CASSLSPSGTADQETQYF
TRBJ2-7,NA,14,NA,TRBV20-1,TGCAGTGCTAGAGGCGGGGTTAGCTCCTACGAGCAGTACTTC,CSARGGVSSYEQYF
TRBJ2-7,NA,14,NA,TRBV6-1,TGTGCCAGCAGTCCAGGGATCGGATATAACGAGCAGTACTTC,CASSPGIGYNEQYF
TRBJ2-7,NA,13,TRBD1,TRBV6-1,TGTGCCACCTGGAGGACAGGGGTCTACGAGCAGTACTTC,CATWRTGVYEQYF
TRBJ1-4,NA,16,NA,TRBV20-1,TGCAGTGCTAGAGAATCCAGCGGGCTGCTTTATGAAAAACTGTTTTTT,CSARESSGLLYEKLFF
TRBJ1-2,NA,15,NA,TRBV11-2,TGTGCCGGCAGCTTAGAACGTGCATCCCCTTATGGCTACACCTTC,CAGSLERASPYGYTF
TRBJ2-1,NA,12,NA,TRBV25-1,TGTGCCAGCAGTGTCTACGGGGGTGAGCAGTTCTTC,CASSVYGGEQFF
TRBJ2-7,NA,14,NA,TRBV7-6,TGTGCCAGCAGCTATGGACGGAATAACTACGAGCAGTACTTC,CASSYGRNNYEQYF